One sample yielded the 22 T cell receptor beta chains listed below, sequenced in a study of cytomegalovirus exposure and HLA in healthy donors. In the PCR, 60 Vbeta and 13 Jbeta primers were used. Produced via immunoSEQ multiplex PCR; TCRdb's table is partial and in-frame only. This table holds roughly 190,000 clones, 79% found once. Sequenced material: PBMCs. These receptors originate from a woman between 18 and 30 years old in good health and CMV-seronegative.

The chain couples TRBV9 to TRBJ1-6; D may be TRBD1 (6 bases). Germline assignment: CDR1 SGDLS and CDR2 YYNGEE. The CDR3 contains 16 residues. Trimming took 0 bases from V and 5 from J, leaving 12 bases between them. The CDR3 DNA reads TGTGCCAGCAGCGTAGAAGGGGGGGGCAATAATTCACCCCTCCACTTT. Translation: CASSVEGGGNNSPLHF. The full variable domain, with the rest looked up from reference TRBV9 and TRBJ1-6, is DSGVTQTPKHLITATGQRVTLRCSPRSGDLSVYWYQQSLDQGLQFLIQYYNGEERAKGNILERFSAQQFPDLHSELNLSSLELGDSALYFCASSVEGGGNNSPLHFGNGTRLTVT.

The V gene is TRBV5-1, the J gene TRBJ1-6, with D perhaps TRBD1 (6 bases). Deletions cut 0 bases from V and 7 bases from J, with 11 bases between. The germline gives CDR1 SGHRS, CDR2 YFSETQ. There are 15 residues in the CDR3. CDR3 nucleotide sequence: TGCGCCAGCAGCTTGGAGCCGGGACAAAATTCACCCCTCCACTTT. Its protein product is CASSLEPGQNSPLHF.

The chain uses TRBV13 and TRBJ2-5; D gene uncertain. Looked up from germline, CDR1 is PRHDT and CDR2 is FYEKMQ (reference sequence). V dropped 5 bases and J dropped 6 bases, with 16 bases sitting between them. The CDR3 contains 14 residues. CDR3: CASSPGRLGKTQYF. The CDR3 bases are TGTGCCAGCAGCCCCGGTCGGCTAGGAAAGACCCAGTACTTC. The entire variable domain, with the rest obtained from reference TRBV13 and TRBJ2-5, is as follows: AAGVIQSPRHLIKEKRETATLKCYPIPRHDTVYWYQQGPGQDPQFLISFYEKMQSDKGSIPDRFSAQQFSDYHSELNMSSLELGDSALYFCASSPGRLGKTQYFGPGTRLLVL.

The chain uses TRBV7-2 and TRBJ2-1, with a tentative D call TRBD2 (6 bases). Deletions cut 5 bases from V and 4 bases from J, with 18 bases between. CDR1 and CDR2 (germline): SGHTA, FQGNSA. The CDR3 sequence is 16 residues long. The CDR3 region has the DNA TGTGCCAGCAGCCTCGAATCTAGCGCTATATACAATGAGCAGTTCTTC. Its translation is CASSLESSAIYNEQFF.

The chain is built from TRBV5-1 and TRBJ1-2; TRBD1 might be the D (6 bases). Germline lookup yields CDR1 SGHRS and CDR2 YFSETQ. The CDR3 covers 14 residues. The V gene lost 1 base and the J gene lost 8 bases, with 15 bases spanning the gap. CDR3 sequence (DNA): TGCGCCAGCAGCTTGTCGGGGGGCGCGGAGGGCTACACCTTC. Translation gives CASSLSGGAEGYTF.

This clone occurred a few times. This chain links TRBV5-4 with TRBJ2-5, with D tentatively TRBD2 (5 bases). The CDR3 loop spans 14 amino acids. Germline CDR1 is SGHNT and CDR2 is YYREEE (reference sequence). Trimming pared 0 bases from V and 2 bases from J, leaving 8 bases between. The CDR3 loop reads CASSLALEQETQYF. Written as DNA, the CDR3 is TGTGCCAGCAGCTTGGCACTAGAACAAGAGACCCAGTACTTC.

J is TRBJ2-7 and V is TRBV27; weak D call: TRBD1 (6 bases). The CDR3 contains 15 residues. CDR1 MNHEY and CDR2 SMNVEV come from the germline V gene (reference sequence). V was shortened by 6 bases and J by 3 bases, with 18 bases between the two germline ends. The CDR3 protein is CASSPSSQGIYEQYF. CDR3 in DNA: TGTGCCAGCAGCCCCTCATCACAGGGTATCTACGAGCAGTACTTC.

The CDR3 loop reads CASSFPTGNTEAFF. As DNA, the CDR3 is TGTGCCAGCAGCTTCCCTACAGGGAACACTGAAGCTTTCTTT. V usage is TRBV13 and J usage is TRBJ1-1, with TRBD1 as a possible D gene (5 bases). CDR1 is PRHDT and CDR2 is FYEKMQ in the germline V gene (reference sequence). The CDR3 loop spans 14 amino acids. With 3 bases removed from V and 1 base from J, the gap between germline ends came to 9 bases.

The chain carries TRBV11-2 and TRBJ2-7, with TRBD2 as a possible D gene (6 bases). Germline CDR1 SGHAT, CDR2 FQNNGV. V lost 4 bases, J lost 3 bases, and 10 bases lay in between. The CDR3 covers 13 residues. The CDR3 DNA sequence: TGTGCCAGCAGCTGGGGGGTCAACTACGAGCAGTACTTC. This codes for CASSWGVNYEQYF.

The V and J genes are TRBV29-1 and TRBJ2-2; D is undetermined. Between the trimmed V and J ends, which lost 4 bases and 2 bases, there was a span of 5 bases. The CDR3 length is 12 residues. Germline CDR1 is SQVTM and CDR2 is ANQGSEA. CDR3: CSVGANTGELFF. CDR3 nucleotides: TGCAGCGTTGGGGCCAACACCGGGGAGCTGTTTTTT.

The chain has TRBV5-5 and TRBJ1-4, with D perhaps TRBD1 (6 bases). Per the germline V gene, CDR1 is SGHKS and CDR2 is YYEKEE (reference sequence). V gave up 0 bases and J gave up 4 bases, with 10 bases separating them. The CDR3 is made up of 15 amino acids. The CDR3 region is CASSLEGGNNEKLFF. In DNA form, the CDR3 reads TGTGCCAGCAGCTTGGAGGGGGGGAATAATGAAAAACTGTTTTTT.

The chain is built from TRBV20-1 and TRBJ1-2, with TRBD1 as a possible D gene (5 bases). Between the trimmed V and J ends, which lost 5 bases and 8 bases, there was a span of 12 bases. The germline CDR1 and CDR2 sequences are DFQATT and SNEGSKA (reference sequence). The CDR3 has 11 residues. The DNA of the CDR3 is TGCAGTGCTGACGACAGAATGGGCTACACCTTC. Protein sequence: CSADDRMGYTF.

J is TRBJ2-5 and V is TRBV6-5, with 7 bases matching TRBD2. CDR1 is MNHEY, CDR2 SVGAGI, per germline. Trimming at V came to 2 bases and at J to 5 bases, leaving 5 bases not matched to a gene. The CDR3 has 14 residues. This chain's CDR3 is CASSYGGVRETQYF. The CDR3 DNA sequence: TGTGCCAGCAGTTACGGGGGGGTCAGGGAGACCCAGTACTTC.

The chain uses TRBV5-1 and TRBJ2-3, with 9 bases aligning to TRBD2. The CDR3 extends over 16 amino acids. The V segment lost 4 bases and the J segment 7 bases; nucleotides outside the gene matches: 13. CDR1 SGHRS and CDR2 YFSETQ come from the germline V gene. The CDR3 DNA sequence: TGCGCCAGCAGCGCGGAGGTGGTAGCGGGGGTAAATACGCAGTATTTT. Translating it yields CASSAEVVAGVNTQYF.

The gene calls are TRBV5-4 and TRBJ2-5, with TRBD1 matching 11 bases. The V and J ends lost 5 bases and 3 bases, in that order; junction bases with no gene match: 12. The CDR3 contains 17 residues. The germline V gene encodes CDR1 SGHNT and CDR2 YYREEE (reference sequence). CDR3 DNA sequence: TGTGCCAGCAGTCCTGGACAGGGGGCAGATTATGAAGAGACCCAGTACTTC. It encodes CASSPGQGADYEETQYF.

This rearrangement joins TRBV28 to TRBJ2-5, with 9 bases aligning to TRBD1. The J call is in doubt because the DNA end fits TRBJ2-7 better. This CDR3 has 16 residues. Germline V gives CDR1 MDHEN, CDR2 SYDVKM. CDR3 sequence: CASSLNPDRGSYEQYF. The CDR3 DNA reads as TGTGCCAGCAGTCTTAATCCCGACAGGGGGTCTTACGAGCAGTACTTC.

The rearrangement joins TRBV4-2 to TRBJ1-6, with 8 nucleotides matching TRBD1. The junction had 4 bases not matched to a gene; V was cut back by 0 bases and J by 9 bases. Germline CDR1 LGHNA, CDR2 YNFKEQ. CDR3 size: 15 residues. In DNA form, the CDR3 reads TGTGCCAGCAGCCAAGATCGAGGACAGGGTTCACCCCTCCACTTT. It codes for CASSQDRGQGSPLHF.

The V and J genes are TRBV12-5 and TRBJ1-1; a weak D match, TRBD1 (5 bases). CDR1 and CDR2 (germline): LGHNT, FRNRAP. V lost 9 bases and J lost 3, with 14 bases in between. The CDR3 contains 13 residues. CDR3 sequence (DNA): TGTGCTAGCCGCCGGGGGGGGGACACTGAAGCTTTCTTT. It encodes CASRRGGDTEAFF.

This chain links TRBV6-1 with TRBJ1-2, with D possibly being TRBD1 (5 bases). The V and J ends lost 6 bases and 2 bases respectively, with 13 bases between them. The germline V gene encodes CDR1 MNHNS and CDR2 SASEGT. The length of the CDR3 is 14 residues. CDR3 sequence (DNA): TGTGCCAGCAGCCAACAGACAGTAAACTATGGCTACACCTTC. The encoded protein is CASSQQTVNYGYTF.

In this sample, this clone turned up a few times. The chain combines TRBV4-2 with TRBJ1-1, with 7 positions matching TRBD1. V gave up 5 bases and J gave up 0 bases; unmatched junction bases: 3. The CDR3 has 14 amino acids. Germline CDR1 and CDR2: LGHNA and YNFKEQ. CDR3 protein: CASSMGQMNTEAFF. DNA for the CDR3: TGTGCCAGCAGCATGGGACAGATGAACACTGAAGCTTTCTTT.

The CDR3 spells CASSLVAPGYSNQPQHF. The CDR3 nucleotides read TGTGCCAGCAGTTTGGTAGCCCCCGGGTATAGCAATCAGCCCCAGCATTTT. The chain employs TRBV27 and TRBJ1-5; no clear D gene. Per germline, CDR1 MNHEY and CDR2 SMNVEV (reference sequence). The CDR3 runs 17 residues. Trimming left V 3 bases short and J 0 bases short, with 15 bases between.

CDR3 in DNA: TGTGCCAGCAGCCAAGCTCCGGGAGACACCGGGGAGCTGTTTTTT. Residues: CASSQAPGDTGELFF. The V call is TRBV4-2, the J call TRBJ2-2; weak D call: TRBD2 (6 bases). Germline CDR1 is LGHNA and CDR2 is YNFKEQ. The ends were cut back, 1 base at V and 3 bases at J, with 9 bases in the middle. CDR3 length: 15 amino acids.